Below are 22 T cell receptor beta chains sequenced from a single sample in a study of OX40 agonist ivuxolimab in advanced cancers. Sequencing was performed with immunoSEQ multiplex PCR; in TCRdb, only in-frame clones are kept and a portion is missing. The table shows 50,000 to 60,000 clones, with around 85% occurring only once. The sequencing used CD4+ or CD8+ T cells sorted from blood, collected in a trial of the OX40 agonist ivuxolimab. The receptors originated from an adult with an advanced solid tumor such as melanoma, head and neck, liver or kidney cancer.

The chain is built from TRBV27 and TRBJ2-1, with a tentative D call TRBD1 (6 bases). CDR3 size: 15 residues. The germline V gene has CDR1 MNHEY and CDR2 SMNVEV (reference sequence). The V and J ends lost 3 bases and 2 bases respectively, with 11 bases between them. CDR3 bases: TGTGCCAGCAGTTTCGGTACAGGGACCTACAATGAGCAGTTCTTC. Translated, it gives CASSFGTGTYNEQFF.

The rearrangement links TRBV5-1 to TRBJ2-7; TRBD2 matches at 7 bases. CDR1 is SGHRS and CDR2 is YFSETQ in the germline V gene. CDR3 length equals 13 residues. V shed 6 bases and J 5 bases; nucleotides not matched to a gene: 8. CDR3 DNA sequence: TGCGCCAGCAAGGGAGGGATCAGGAACGAGCAGTACTTC. Translation: CASKGGIRNEQYF. Drawing the rest from reference TRBV5-1 and TRBJ2-7, the complete variable domain is KAGVTQTPRYLIKTRGQQVTLSCSPISGHRSVSWYQQTPGQGLQFLFEYFSETQRNKGNFPGRFSGRQFSNSRSEMNVSTLELGDSALYLCASKGGIRNEQYFGPGTRLTVT.

This sequence joins TRBV5-8 and TRBJ2-5; 12 bases are a match to TRBD1. V lost 4 bases and J lost 5; bases outside the gene matches: 6. This CDR3 has 15 amino acids. From germline, CDR1 is SGHTS and CDR2 YDEGEE. CDR3 loop: CASSRGQGAGETQYF. CDR3 DNA sequence: TGTGCCAGCAGCCGGGGACAGGGGGCTGGTGAGACCCAGTACTTC.

The chain links TRBV7-2 to TRBJ2-1; D remains unclear. CDR3 length: 13 residues. Germline assignment: CDR1 SGHTA and CDR2 FQGNSA. V was pared by 1 base and J by 6 bases, with 7 bases between. The CDR3 bases are TGTGCCAGCAGCTTAGGCAGGTTCAATGAGCAGTTCTTC. Translating it yields CASSLGRFNEQFF.

The chain carries TRBV6-6 and TRBJ2-7, with TRBD1 as a possible D gene (5 bases). The CDR3 has 15 amino acids. Trimming stripped 2 bases from V and 6 bases from J, with 17 bases between. Germline V lookup: CDR1 MNHNY, CDR2 SVGAGI (reference sequence). CDR3 in amino acids: CASSYPHNRSTEQYF. The CDR3 DNA follows: TGTGCCAGCAGTTACCCCCACAACAGGTCCACCGAGCAGTACTTC.

As DNA, the CDR3 is TGTGCCAGCCTAGTCGGCCCTAGCTCCTATAATTCACCCCTCCACTTT. Encoded protein: CASLVGPSSYNSPLHF. This chain connects TRBV6-6 to TRBJ1-6; D remains ambiguous. The CDR3 length is 16 residues. CDR1 and CDR2 (germline): MNHNY, SVGAGI (reference sequence). Trimming removed 8 bases from V and 0 bases from J, with 14 bases in between.

This clone was counted once. CDR3 residues: CASTKKRYNSPLHF. CDR3 DNA: TGTGCCAGCACTAAAAAGAGATATAATTCACCCCTCCACTTT. J is TRBJ1-6 and V is TRBV28; D not certain. From germline, CDR1 is MDHEN and CDR2 SYDVKM. Trimming removed 7 bases from V and 4 bases from J, with 11 bases in between. This CDR3 spans 14 amino acids.

This clone has only a few counts. The rearrangement uses TRBV5-1 and TRBJ2-7; a weak D match, TRBD2 (5 bases). CDR3 size: 15 residues. Per the germline V gene, CDR1 is SGHRS and CDR2 is YFSETQ. V gave up 0 bases and J gave up 4 bases, with 14 bases separating them. The CDR3 region has the DNA TGCGCCAGCAGCTTGGAGAGGGCAGCCCTGTACGAGCAGTACTTC. Amino acid sequence: CASSLERAALYEQYF.

V gene TRBV6-1 combines with J gene TRBJ1-1, with D uncertain. Trimming removed 1 base at V and 3 bases at J, with 6 bases between. CDR1 is MNHNS, CDR2 SASEGT, per germline. The CDR3 loop spans 13 amino acids. The CDR3 spells CASSEDGYTEAFF. In nucleotides, the CDR3 is TGTGCCAGCAGTGAAGACGGCTACACTGAAGCTTTCTTT.

In its sample, this clone was seen a few times. As DNA, the CDR3 is TGTGCCAGCAGTTTGGGGATGGGCTACGAGCAGTACTTC. Protein product: CASSLGMGYEQYF. V usage is TRBV28 and J usage is TRBJ2-7; D ambiguous. Germline assignment: CDR1 MDHEN and CDR2 SYDVKM. This CDR3 contains 13 residues. V was pared by 3 bases and J by 3 bases, with 9 bases between.

The CDR3 DNA reads as TGTGCCAGCAGCCGACACCTCTGGGACAATGAGCAGTTCTTC. Protein sequence: CASSRHLWDNEQFF. The genes are TRBV11-3 and TRBJ2-1; the D is unclear. The CDR3 contains 14 residues. With 5 bases removed from V and 5 bases from J, the gap between germline ends came to 13 bases. CDR1 is SGHNT, CDR2 YENEEA, per germline. Using reference TRBV11-3 and TRBJ2-1 for the parts outside the CDR3, the full variable domain is EAGVVQSPRYKIIEKKQPVAFWCNPISGHNTLYWYLQNLGQGPELLIRYENEEAVDDSQLPKDRFSAERLKGVDSTLKIQPAELGDSAVYLCASSRHLWDNEQFFGPGTRLTVL.

This clone was picked up one time. The rearrangement links TRBV11-2 to TRBJ2-3; 7 bases are shared with TRBD2. CDR3 length: 15 residues. V lost 3 bases to trimming and J lost 4 bases; unmatched junction nucleotides: 7. From germline, CDR1 is SGHAT and CDR2 FQNNGV. The CDR3 loop is CASSFLLASSDTQYF. The CDR3 coding sequence is TGTGCCAGCAGCTTCCTACTAGCGTCGTCAGATACGCAGTATTTT.

This chain uses TRBV2 with TRBJ2-7; no reliable D call. V gave up 5 bases and J gave up 0 bases, with 5 bases separating them. This CDR3 is built from 12 residues. CDR1 and CDR2 from the germline V gene are SNHLY and FYNNEI. The CDR3 loop reads CASSLLSYEQYF. DNA for the CDR3: TGTGCCAGCAGTTTGCTCTCCTACGAGCAGTACTTC.

The rearrangement joins TRBV6-6 to TRBJ1-5; D not certain. CDR1 is MNHNY and CDR2 is SVGAGI in the germline V gene (reference sequence). Trimming cost V 6 bases and J 6 bases, with 15 bases left between them. The CDR3 extends over 14 amino acids. The CDR3 reads CASSKGGNAQPQHF. As DNA, the CDR3 is TGTGCCAGCAGCAAAGGAGGGAACGCTCAGCCCCAGCATTTT.

This chain connects TRBV6-5 to TRBJ2-5; D is uncertain. CDR1 MNHEY and CDR2 SVGAGI come from the germline V gene. The CDR3 extends over 15 amino acids. The V end was cut by 2 bases, the J end by 4 bases, with 14 bases between. CDR3 residues: CASSYDRKLGETQYF. CDR3 sequence (DNA): TGTGCCAGCAGTTACGACCGCAAGTTAGGAGAGACCCAGTACTTC.

The chain combines TRBV7-6 with TRBJ1-1; D ambiguous. The CDR3 length is 14 residues. CDR1 SGHVS and CDR2 FNYEAQ come from the germline V gene. The V end lost 5 bases, the J end lost 6 bases, and 16 bases lay between the germline ends. CDR3 sequence reads: CASSPPSLGAEAFF. The CDR3 DNA reads as TGTGCCAGCAGCCCGCCATCCCTGGGCGCTGAAGCTTTCTTT.

The V gene is TRBV6-6, the J gene TRBJ1-5, with 7 bases identical to TRBD1. This CDR3 contains 12 residues. Germline CDR1 reads MNHNY; CDR2 reads SVGAGI (reference sequence). V shed 7 bases, J shed 6 bases, and the junction held 3 bases outside the gene matches. The CDR3 nucleotides are TGTGCCAGCACCCAGGGGGGTCAGCCCCAGCATTTT. It yields the protein CASTQGGQPQHF.

This sequence joins TRBV11-2 and TRBJ2-1, with unresolved D. With 3 bases removed from V and 0 bases from J, the gap between germline ends came to 6 bases. This CDR3 comprises 14 residues. Looked up from germline, CDR1 is SGHAT and CDR2 is FQNNGV. CDR3 in amino acids: CASSFRSSYNEQFF. CDR3 DNA sequence: TGTGCCAGCAGCTTCAGGAGCTCCTACAATGAGCAGTTCTTC.

CDR3 in amino acids: CASTQRGSGANVLTF. Here the CDR3 DNA reads TGTGCCAGTACCCAAAGGGGCTCTGGGGCCAACGTCCTGACTTTC. This sequence joins TRBV19 and TRBJ2-6; TRBD1 might be the D (5 bases). This CDR3 contains 15 residues. Germline loops: CDR1 LNHDA, CDR2 SQIVND (reference sequence). Trimming cost V 7 bases and J 0 bases, with 10 bases left between them.

This clone was recorded once. V and J are TRBV5-4 and TRBJ2-7, with D possibly matching TRBD1 (6 bases). The germline CDR1 and CDR2 sequences are SGHNT and YYREEE (reference sequence). CDR3 length: 15 residues. V was cut by 0 bases and J by 5 bases, with 15 bases left in between. The CDR3 DNA is TGTGCCAGCAGCTTGGGGGGGCGGGTTGACCACGAGCAGTACTTC. This codes for CASSLGGRVDHEQYF.

This clone was counted between two and nine times. This chain connects TRBV18 to TRBJ1-2, with D unclear. The ends were cut back, 5 bases at V and 2 bases at J, with 6 bases in the middle. This CDR3 region has 12 residues. Germline assignment: CDR1 KGHSH and CDR2 LQKENI. DNA of the CDR3: TGTGCCAGCTCATCAGACAACTATGGCTACACCTTC. Amino acid sequence: CASSSDNYGYTF.

With regard to this clone: The same CDR3 arises from other DNA sequences in this sample as well. V and J are TRBV6-1 and TRBJ1-5; no definite D call. The CDR3 length is 16 residues. CDR1 is MNHNS and CDR2 is SASEGT in the germline V gene. V dropped 1 base and J dropped 0 bases, with 10 bases sitting between them. Written as DNA, the CDR3 is TGTGCCAGCAGTGAAGTCAGTCGGAATAGCAATCAGCCCCAGCATTTT. Protein: CASSEVSRNSNQPQHF.